The rows below give T cell receptor beta chains drawn from one sample of a study of Graves' ophthalmopathy and Graves' hyperthyroidism. TCRdb ran MiXCR on the multiplex PCR reads and lists one entry per CDR3 protein. Of over a million distinct CDR3 sequences listed, about two fifths are singletons. Sequenced: peripheral blood or thyroid tissue (not recorded which). The receptors were sampled from an adult man with Graves' hyperthyroidism. Both conserved end residues are trimmed from each CDR3. Each record gives: V gene, J gene, CDR3 protein.

V: TRBV10-3; J: TRBJ1-2; CDR3: AISGDRTTNYDYT
V: TRBV14; J: TRBJ2-7; CDR3: ASRLAGESEQY
V: TRBV11-2; J: TRBJ2-6; CDR3: ASSISISSGANVLT
V: TRBV10-3; J: TRBJ2-7; CDR3: AIQTSGGSGEQY
V: TRBV2; J: TRBJ2-7; CDR3: ASSGEQGTSTGEQY
V: TRBV28; J: TRBJ1-3; CDR3: ASHDSGNTIY
V: TRBV10-3; J: TRBJ2-5; CDR3: ASSRPGTGGLPTETQY
V: TRBV25-1; J: TRBJ1-4; CDR3: ASRVLEKLF
V: TRBV10-3; J: TRBJ1-2; CDR3: ASSSTNPDRGRYGYT
V: TRBV7-3; J: TRBJ2-7; CDR3: ASSELAGSEQY
V: TRBV4-3; J: TRBJ2-7; CDR3: ASSQDRGRSYEQY
V: TRBV12-3/TRBV12-4; J: TRBJ1-2; CDR3: ASSFWDRPNYGYT
V: TRBV4-3; J: TRBJ2-5; CDR3: ASSQAEGRRETQY
V: TRBV7-2; J: TRBJ1-1; CDR3: ASSWGGGPRNTEAF
V: TRBV9; J: TRBJ2-7; CDR3: ASSPNGGLGYEQY
V: TRBV2; J: TRBJ1-6; CDR3: ASRGIYNSPLH
V: TRBV11-2; J: TRBJ2-7; CDR3: ASSLEGARQY
V: TRBV20-1; J: TRBJ1-2; CDR3: SAPPGERQGGYGYT
V: TRBV2; J: TRBJ1-3; CDR3: ASMRTGEHSGNTIY
V: TRBV10-3; J: TRBJ1-5; CDR3: AISPRASLNQPQH
V: TRBV10-2; J: TRBJ1-6; CDR3: ASSVGDKNSPLH
V: TRBV24-1; J: TRBJ1-1; CDR3: ATSASPRTTEAF
V: TRBV7-6; J: TRBJ2-1; CDR3: ASSGGQGDNNEQF
V: TRBV7-9; J: TRBJ1-5; CDR3: ASSTVSGQPQH
V: TRBV28; J: TRBJ2-7; CDR3: ASSQPPANYEQY
V: TRBV7-9; J: TRBJ1-1; CDR3: ASSLGVGAWTEAF
V: TRBV12-3/TRBV12-4; J: TRBJ2-7; CDR3: ASSLDSGTTTNSYEQY
V: TRBV6-5; J: TRBJ1-5; CDR3: ASSYKGTDTNQPQH
V: TRBV7-2; J: TRBJ2-7; CDR3: ASSLARTGYEQY
V: TRBV29-1; J: TRBJ2-5; CDR3: SVVPRGRETQY
V: TRBV7-9; J: TRBJ2-7; CDR3: ASSLYQQGTYEQY
V: TRBV7-8; J: TRBJ2-7; CDR3: ASSYRTPYEQY
V: TRBV7-6; J: TRBJ2-7; CDR3: ASSLGQTKTTSYEQY
V: TRBV7-9; J: TRBJ2-7; CDR3: ASSHPLAASSYEQY
V: TRBV25-1; J: TRBJ1-5; CDR3: ASSPGPGDNQPQH